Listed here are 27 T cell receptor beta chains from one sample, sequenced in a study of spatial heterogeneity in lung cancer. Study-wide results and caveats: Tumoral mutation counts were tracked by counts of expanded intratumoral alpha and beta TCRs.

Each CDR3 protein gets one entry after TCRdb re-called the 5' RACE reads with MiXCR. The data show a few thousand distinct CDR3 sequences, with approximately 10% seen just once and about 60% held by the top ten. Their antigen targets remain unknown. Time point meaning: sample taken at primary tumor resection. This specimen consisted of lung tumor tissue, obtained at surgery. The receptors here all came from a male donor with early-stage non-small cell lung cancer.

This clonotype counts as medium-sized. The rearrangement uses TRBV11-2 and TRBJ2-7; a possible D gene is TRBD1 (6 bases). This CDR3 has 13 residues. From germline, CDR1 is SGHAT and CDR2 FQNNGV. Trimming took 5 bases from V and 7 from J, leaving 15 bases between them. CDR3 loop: CASSLQDSLEQYV. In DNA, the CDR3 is TGTGCCAGCAGCCTCCAGGACAGCCTTGAGCAGTACGTC.

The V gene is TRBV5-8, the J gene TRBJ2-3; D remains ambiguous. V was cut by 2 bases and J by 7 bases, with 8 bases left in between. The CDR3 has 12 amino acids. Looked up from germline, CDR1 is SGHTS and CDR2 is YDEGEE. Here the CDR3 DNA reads TGTGCCAGCAGCTTTACTGAAAATACGCAGTATTTT. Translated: CASSFTENTQYF.

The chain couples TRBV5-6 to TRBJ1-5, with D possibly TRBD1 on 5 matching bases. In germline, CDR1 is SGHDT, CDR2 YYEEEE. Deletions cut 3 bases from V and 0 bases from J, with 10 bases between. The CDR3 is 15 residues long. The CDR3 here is CASSSGPFSNQPQHF. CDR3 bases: TGTGCCAGCAGCTCGGGGCCCTTTAGCAATCAGCCCCAGCATTTT.

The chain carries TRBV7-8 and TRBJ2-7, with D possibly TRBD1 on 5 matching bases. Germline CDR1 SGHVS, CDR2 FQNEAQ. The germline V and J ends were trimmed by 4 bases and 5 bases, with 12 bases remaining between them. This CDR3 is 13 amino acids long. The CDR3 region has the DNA TGTGCCAGCAGCTACTCTCAGGGCAACGAGCAGTACGTC. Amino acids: CASSYSQGNEQYV.

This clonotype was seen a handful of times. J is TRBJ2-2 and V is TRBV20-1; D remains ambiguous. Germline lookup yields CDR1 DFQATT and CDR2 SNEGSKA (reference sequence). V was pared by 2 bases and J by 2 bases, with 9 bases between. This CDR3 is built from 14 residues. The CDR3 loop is CSARPGLNTGELFF. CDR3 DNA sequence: TGCAGTGCTAGACCGGGTCTAAACACCGGGGAGCTGTTTTTT.

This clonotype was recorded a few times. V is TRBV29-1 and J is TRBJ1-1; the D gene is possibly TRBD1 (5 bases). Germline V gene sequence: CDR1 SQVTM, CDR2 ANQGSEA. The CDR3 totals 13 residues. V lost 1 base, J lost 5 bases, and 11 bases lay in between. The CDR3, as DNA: TGCAGCGTTGAAGGGCACGGGACGACTGAAGCTTTCTTT. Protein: CSVEGHGTTEAFF.

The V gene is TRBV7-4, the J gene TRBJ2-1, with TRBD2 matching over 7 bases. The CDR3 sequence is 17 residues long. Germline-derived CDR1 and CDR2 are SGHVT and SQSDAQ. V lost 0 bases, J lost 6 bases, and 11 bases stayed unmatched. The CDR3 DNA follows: TGTGCCAGCAGCTTAGCCGTCGGACAAGGGAGGGTCAATGAGCAGTTCTTC. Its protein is CASSLAVGQGRVNEQFF.

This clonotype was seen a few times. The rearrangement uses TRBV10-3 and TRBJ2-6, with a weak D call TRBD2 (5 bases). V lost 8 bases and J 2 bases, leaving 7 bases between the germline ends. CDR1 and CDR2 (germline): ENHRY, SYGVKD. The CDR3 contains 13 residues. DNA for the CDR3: TGTGCCATCGCGGAGGCTGGGGCCAACGTCCTGACTTTC. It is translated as CAIAEAGANVLTF.

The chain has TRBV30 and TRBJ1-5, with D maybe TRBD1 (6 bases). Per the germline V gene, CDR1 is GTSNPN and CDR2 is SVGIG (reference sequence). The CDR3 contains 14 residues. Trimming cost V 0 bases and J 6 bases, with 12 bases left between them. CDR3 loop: CAWSVNTGRQPQHF. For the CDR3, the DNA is TGTGCCTGGAGTGTCAATACAGGGCGTCAGCCCCAGCATTTT.

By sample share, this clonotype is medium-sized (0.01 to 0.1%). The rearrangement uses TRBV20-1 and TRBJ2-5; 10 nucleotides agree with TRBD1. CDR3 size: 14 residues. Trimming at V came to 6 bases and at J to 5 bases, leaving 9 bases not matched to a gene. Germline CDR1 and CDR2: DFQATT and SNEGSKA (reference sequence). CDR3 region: CSALKTGGMETQYF. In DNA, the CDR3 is TGCAGTGCCCTCAAGACAGGGGGCATGGAGACCCAGTACTTC.

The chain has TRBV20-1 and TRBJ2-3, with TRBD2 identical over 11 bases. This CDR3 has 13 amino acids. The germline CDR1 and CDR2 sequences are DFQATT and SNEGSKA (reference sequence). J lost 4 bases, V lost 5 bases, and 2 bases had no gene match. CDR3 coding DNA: TGCAGTGCTTCGGGACTAGCGGCAGATACGCAGTATTTT. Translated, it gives CSASGLAADTQYF.

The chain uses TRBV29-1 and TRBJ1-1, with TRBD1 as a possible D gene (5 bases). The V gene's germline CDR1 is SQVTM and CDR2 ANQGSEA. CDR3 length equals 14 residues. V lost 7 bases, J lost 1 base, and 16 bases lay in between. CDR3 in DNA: TGCAGCGGAAAGGAGGGGTCAGCGAACACTGAAGCTTTCTTT. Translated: CSGKEGSANTEAFF. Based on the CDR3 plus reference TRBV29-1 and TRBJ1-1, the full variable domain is SAVISQKPSRDICQRGTSLTIQCQVDSQVTMMFWYRQQPGQSLTLIATANQGSEATYESGFVIDKFPISRPNLTFSTLTVSNMSPEDSSIYLCSGKEGSANTEAFFGQGTRLTVV.

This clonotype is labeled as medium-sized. This chain's CDR3 is CASSLSNLGIEQFF. The CDR3, as DNA: TGTGCCAGCAGCCTTAGTAATTTGGGGATAGAGCAGTTCTTC. V and J are TRBV11-1 and TRBJ2-1; D is unclear. CDR3 length: 14 residues. Germline V CDR1 and CDR2: SGHAT, FQDESV (reference sequence). V was clipped by 5 bases and J by 10 bases, with 18 bases between them.

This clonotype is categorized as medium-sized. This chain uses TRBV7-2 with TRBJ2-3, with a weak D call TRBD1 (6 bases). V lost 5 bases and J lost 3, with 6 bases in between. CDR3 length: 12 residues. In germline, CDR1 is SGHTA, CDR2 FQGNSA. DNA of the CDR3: TGTGCCAGCAGCACAGGGACAGATACGCAGTATTTT. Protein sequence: CASSTGTDTQYF. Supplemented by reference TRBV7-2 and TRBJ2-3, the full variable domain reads GAGVSQSPSNKVTEKGKDVELRCDPISGHTALYWYRQSLGQGLEFLIYFQGNSAPDKSGLPSDRFSAERTGGSVSTLTIQRTQQEDSAVYLCASSTGTDTQYFGPGTRLTVL.

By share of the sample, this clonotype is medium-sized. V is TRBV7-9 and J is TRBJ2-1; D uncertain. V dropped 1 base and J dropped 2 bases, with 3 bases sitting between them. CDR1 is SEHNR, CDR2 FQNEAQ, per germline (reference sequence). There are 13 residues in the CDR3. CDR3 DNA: TGTGCCAGCAGCTTAGGGGCCTACAATGAGCAGTTCTTC. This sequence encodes CASSLGAYNEQFF.

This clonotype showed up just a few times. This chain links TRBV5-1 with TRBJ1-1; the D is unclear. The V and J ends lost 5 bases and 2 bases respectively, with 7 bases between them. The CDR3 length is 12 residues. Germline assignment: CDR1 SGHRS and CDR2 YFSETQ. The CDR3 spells CASSDPNTEAFF. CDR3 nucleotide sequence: TGCGCCAGCAGTGATCCCAACACTGAAGCTTTCTTT.

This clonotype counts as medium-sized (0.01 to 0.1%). The CDR3 bases are TGTGCCAGCAGCACGGACAGGGGGTTCTATGGCTACACCTTC. It yields the protein CASSTDRGFYGYTF. The chain carries TRBV2 and TRBJ1-2, with 10 positions matching TRBD1. CDR1 and CDR2 from the germline V gene are SNHLY and FYNNEI. V shed 6 bases, J shed 4 bases, and the junction held 5 bases outside the gene matches. The CDR3 extends over 14 amino acids.

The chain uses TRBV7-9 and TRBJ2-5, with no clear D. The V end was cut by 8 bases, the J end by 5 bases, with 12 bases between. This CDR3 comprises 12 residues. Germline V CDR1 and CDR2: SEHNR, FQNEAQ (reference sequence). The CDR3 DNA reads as TGTGCCAGCCTGGTGGGTGGCGAGACCCAGTACTTC. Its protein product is CASLVGGETQYF.

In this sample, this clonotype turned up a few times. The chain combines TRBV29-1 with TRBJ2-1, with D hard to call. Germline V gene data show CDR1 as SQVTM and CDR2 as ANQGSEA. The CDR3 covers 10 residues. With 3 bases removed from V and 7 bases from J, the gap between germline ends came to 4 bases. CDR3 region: CSVDRNEQFF. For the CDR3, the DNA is TGCAGCGTTGACAGGAATGAGCAGTTCTTC.

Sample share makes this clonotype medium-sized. DNA for the CDR3: TGCGCCAGCAGCTCCCAGGGGATAGAGGCCAACGTCCTGACTTTC. Translation: CASSSQGIEANVLTF. The chain combines TRBV5-1 with TRBJ2-6; a weak D match, TRBD1 (6 bases). Trimming pared 3 bases from V and 6 bases from J, leaving 13 bases between. This CDR3 contains 15 residues. Germline CDR1 and CDR2: SGHRS and YFSETQ.

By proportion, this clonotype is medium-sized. The CDR3 DNA reads as TGCAGCGTTGAAGACGGGGGGATCGAGCAGTACTTC. Translating it yields CSVEDGGIEQYF. The chain links TRBV29-1 to TRBJ2-7; 7 bases align to TRBD2. V shed 0 bases and J 6 bases; nucleotides not matched to a gene: 2. Looked up from germline, CDR1 is SQVTM and CDR2 is ANQGSEA. This CDR3 has 12 residues.

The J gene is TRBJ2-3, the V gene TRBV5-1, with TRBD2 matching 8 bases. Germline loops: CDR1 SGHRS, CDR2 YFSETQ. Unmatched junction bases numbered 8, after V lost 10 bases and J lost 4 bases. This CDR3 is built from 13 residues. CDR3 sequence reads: CAAGTSMSDTQYF. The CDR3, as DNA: TGCGCCGCCGGGACTAGTATGTCAGATACGCAGTATTTT.

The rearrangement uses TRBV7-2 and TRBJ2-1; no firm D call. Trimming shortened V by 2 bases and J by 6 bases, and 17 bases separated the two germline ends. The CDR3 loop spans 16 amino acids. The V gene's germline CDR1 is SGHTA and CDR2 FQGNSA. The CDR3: CASSLSSTPYSNEQFF. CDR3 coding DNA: TGTGCCAGCAGCTTATCATCGACTCCTTACTCCAATGAGCAGTTCTTC.

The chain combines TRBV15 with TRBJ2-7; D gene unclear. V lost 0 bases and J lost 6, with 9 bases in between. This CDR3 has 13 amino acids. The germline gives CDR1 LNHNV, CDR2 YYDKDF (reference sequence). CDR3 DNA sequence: TGTGCCACCAGCAGAGAAAAAGGGCGCGAGCAGTACTTC. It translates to CATSREKGREQYF.

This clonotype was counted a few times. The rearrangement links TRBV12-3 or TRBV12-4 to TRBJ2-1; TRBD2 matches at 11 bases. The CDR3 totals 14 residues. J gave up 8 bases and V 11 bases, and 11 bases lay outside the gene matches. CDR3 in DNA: TGTGCCGTCCCTTTGTCTAGCGGGGGGTATGAGCAGTTCTTC. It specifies CAVPLSSGGYEQFF.

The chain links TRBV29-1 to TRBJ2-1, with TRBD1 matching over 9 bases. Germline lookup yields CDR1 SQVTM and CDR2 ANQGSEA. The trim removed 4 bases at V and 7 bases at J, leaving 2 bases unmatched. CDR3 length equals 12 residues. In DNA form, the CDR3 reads TGCAGCGTTGGGGGACAGGGTAATGAGCAGTTCTTC. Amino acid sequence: CSVGGQGNEQFF.

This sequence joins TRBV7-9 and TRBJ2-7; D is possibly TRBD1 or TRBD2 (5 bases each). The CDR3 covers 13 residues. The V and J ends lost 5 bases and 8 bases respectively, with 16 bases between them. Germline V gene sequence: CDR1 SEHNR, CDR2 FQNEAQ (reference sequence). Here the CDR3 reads CASSLGTDGKQYF. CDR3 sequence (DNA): TGTGCCAGCAGCCTCGGGACCGACGGCAAGCAGTACTTC.